Presented here are 13 T cell receptor beta chains from one specimen sequenced in a study of molecular identifiers for immune sequencing clone quantification. Each CDR3 protein is one row after TCRdb ran MiXCR on the PCR reads. In the table there are approximately 670,000 distinct CDR3 sequences, just under 20% of which are singletons. Source material: naive CD8+ T cells from blood, with Jurkat cell RNA spiked in. Documented subset: FACS-sorted CD8+CD4-CCR7+CD45RA+ naive T cells. These receptor sequences come from a human donor in good health. Some libraries in this study had Jurkat cell RNA spiked in.

This clonotype was recorded at least ten times. The rearrangement links TRBV5-6 to TRBJ1-1; D is uncertain. V lost 4 bases and J lost 2, with 12 bases in between. This CDR3 is built from 14 residues. CDR1 SGHDT and CDR2 YYEEEE come from the germline V gene. CDR3 DNA: TGTGCCAGCAGCCCGGACTGGGGAAACACTGAAGCTTTCTTT. Its translation is CASSPDWGNTEAFF.

This clonotype occurred many times. The chain combines TRBV4-1 with TRBJ1-5; D unresolved. Germline V gives CDR1 MGHRA, CDR2 YSYEKL. Trimming left V 1 base short and J 7 bases short, with 8 bases between. This CDR3 spans 13 amino acids. In DNA, the CDR3 is TGCGCCAGCAGCCAAGCCCCCGGACAGCCCCAGCATTTT. Residues: CASSQAPGQPQHF.

A word on this clonotype: This clone may be a read error of a much larger clone one base away. The final CDR3 position lacks the conserved phenylalanine or tryptophan, pointing to a likely read error. V usage is TRBV4-1 and J usage is TRBJ2-4, with TRBD1 identical over 8 bases. CDR3 length equals 15 residues. V dropped 2 bases and J dropped 5; count of bases not matched to a gene: 5. The V gene's germline CDR1 is MGHRA and CDR2 YSYEKL. DNA for the CDR3: TGCGCCAGCAGCCAAAGGCAGGGGGCCCAAAACATTCAGTACCTC. Protein: CASSQRQGAQNIQYL.

The rearrangement links TRBV28 to TRBJ1-2; the D gene is possibly TRBD1 (6 bases). The CDR3 is made up of 14 amino acids. Germline CDR1 and CDR2: MDHEN and SYDVKM. The V end was cut by 5 bases, the J end by 8 bases, with 18 bases between. The CDR3 nucleotides read TGTGCCAGCAGTATTTCAGGGGTCGACGAAGGCTACACCTTC. Encoded protein: CASSISGVDEGYTF.

Only one count was recorded for this clonotype. A read error may explain this, as a much larger clone is one base away. The V and J genes are TRBV16 and TRBJ2-5; D is tentatively TRBD1 or TRBD2 (5 bases each). Per the germline V gene, CDR1 is KGHSY and CDR2 is FQNENV. The CDR3 has 14 amino acids. CDR3 loop: CASGQAGTQETQYF. CDR3 DNA sequence: TGTGCCAGCGGCCAAGCTGGGACCCAAGAGACCCAGTACTTC.

The chain combines TRBV30 with TRBJ2-2; D remains ambiguous. V was trimmed by 2 bases and J by 6 bases, leaving 13 bases between them. The V gene's germline CDR1 is GTSNPN and CDR2 SVGIG (reference sequence). The CDR3 has 14 residues. The CDR3 nucleotides read TGTGCCTGGAGTATAGTGGTTTCGGCCGGGGAGCTGTTTTTT. It specifies CAWSIVVSAGELFF.

The gene calls are TRBV6-2 or TRBV6-3 and TRBJ2-1; D is uncertain. The V end was cut by 1 base, the J end by 0 bases, with 4 bases between. The CDR3 length is 14 residues. CDR1 MNHEY and CDR2 SVGEGT come from the germline V gene. CDR3 residues: CASSYFISYNEQFF. As DNA, the CDR3 is TGTGCCAGCAGTTACTTCATCTCCTACAATGAGCAGTTCTTC.

This sequence joins TRBV3-2 and TRBJ2-5; the table names TRBD2, a call not compared with the DNA. TRBV3-2 is a pseudogene locus. CDR3 size: 17 residues. The CDR3 region is CASSQVPSGGELETQYF. The DNA of the CDR3 is TGTGCCAGCAGCCAAGTACCTAGCGGGGGGGAGCTGGAGACCCAGTACTTC.

This clonotype was observed a handful of times. The J gene is TRBJ2-7, the V gene TRBV30; 9 bases align to TRBD2. The CDR3 sequence is 15 residues long. Per the germline V gene, CDR1 is GTSNPN and CDR2 is SVGIG (reference sequence). V trimming: 1 base; J trimming: 4 bases; junction bases outside the gene matches: 8. CDR3 coding DNA: TGTGCCTGGAGTGAGGCCTCTAGCGGGGCGTACGAGCAGTACTTC. It yields the protein CAWSEASSGAYEQYF.

This clonotype has at least ten counts. The chain links TRBV9 to TRBJ2-3, with TRBD2 identical over 8 bases. The CDR3 is 17 residues long. The V segment lost 0 bases and the J segment 2 bases; nucleotides outside the gene matches: 8. Germline V CDR1 and CDR2: SGDLS, YYNGEE. In DNA form, the CDR3 reads TGTGCCAGCAGCGTAGTAAGCGGAGCGGGGGACACAGATACGCAGTATTTT. Translated, it gives CASSVVSGAGDTDTQYF.

This clonotype appeared a few times. J is TRBJ2-5 and V is TRBV27, with D unresolved. V was trimmed by 0 bases and J by 1 base, leaving 9 bases between them. Germline values: CDR1 MNHEY, CDR2 SMNVEV (reference sequence). The CDR3 totals 15 residues. The DNA for the CDR3 is TGTGCCAGCAGTTTATCGTTAGGGATCCAAGAGACCCAGTACTTC. This codes for CASSLSLGIQETQYF.

V usage is TRBV5-4 and J usage is TRBJ1-1; 9 bases map to TRBD1. V lost 4 bases and J lost 7; bases outside the gene matches: 14. Germline-derived CDR1 and CDR2 are SGHNT and YYREEE (reference sequence). This CDR3 region has 16 residues. CDR3: CASSHPRTGAPIEAFF. CDR3 DNA: TGTGCCAGCAGCCACCCTAGGACAGGGGCTCCAATTGAAGCTTTCTTT.

This clonotype was seen a few times. The rearrangement links TRBV4-1 to TRBJ1-6; 10 bases are a match to TRBD1. Trimming removed 0 bases from V and 9 bases from J; junction bases left unmatched: 8. The CDR3 covers 17 residues. Looked up from germline, CDR1 is MGHRA and CDR2 is YSYEKL. CDR3 DNA: TGCGCCAGCAGCCAAGAGAGACAGGGGGCGACGAGTTCACCCCTCCACTTT. It yields the protein CASSQERQGATSSPLHF.